This T cell receptor (beta chain) was sequenced during a study of CD8+ T cells in alopecia areata. This clone has a handful of counts. The germline V gene has CDR1 ENHRY and CDR2 SYGVKD. Trimming removed 6 bases at V and 4 bases at J, with 18 bases between. The CDR3 extends over 15 amino acids. In each case, RNA was isolated and then reverse transcribed into cDNA as the sequencing template. TCRdb keeps only in-frame clones here, not all; method: immunoSEQ multiplex PCR. The data contain more than 200,000 clones, 66% of them singletons. Noted treatment: oral pan-JAK inhibitor, 5-10 mg twice daily. Alopecia areata patients gave lesional scalp punch biopsies and peripheral blood samples. CD4+ and CD8+ T cells were sorted from PBMCs.

The input for sequencing was CD4+ T cells sorted from blood, taken at roughly week 45, from a patient treated with tofacitinib. This clonotype was obtained from a human donor with alopecia areata. The chain couples TRBV10-3 to TRBJ1-2; possibly TRBD1 for D (6 bases). This CDR3 is CAISLQGPQSYGYTF. The CDR3 bases are TGTGCCATCAGCCTACAGGGCCCTCAATCCTATGGCTACACCTTC.